Listed here is a single TCR beta chain. The antigen is unknown. V shed 6 bases and J 0 bases; nucleotides not matched to a gene: 5. Germline lookup yields CDR1 LNHDA and CDR2 SQIVND (reference sequence). The CDR3 has 15 residues. The data were obtained in a study of pediatric ulcerative colitis. Notes on the study in general: Blood samples from two patients yielded substantially fewer templates and were excluded from blood-rectal overlap analysis. Compared with controls, ulcerative colitis showed greater blood-rectum clone sharing.

Sequencing depth was up to 500,000 reads per sample. The protocol was immunoSEQ multiplex PCR, while the TCRdb copy is restricted to in-frame clones and leaves out a portion. The sample yields tens of thousands of clones, approximately 87% seen once. Controls: normal colonoscopy findings, no IBD within the following year. The gene calls are TRBV19 and TRBJ1-2; TRBD1 matches 9 bases. Sequences were obtained from blood. The sequence was collected from a boy between 10 and 17 years old who was a control in a study of pediatric ulcerative colitis. The chain's CDR3 is CASSRGTGTNYGYTF. As DNA, the CDR3 is TGTGCCAGTAGCCGCGGGACAGGGACTAACTATGGCTACACCTTC. Looking up the rest from reference TRBV19 and TRBJ1-2 gives the full variable domain: DGGITQSPKYLFRKEGQNVTLSCEQNLNHDAMYWYRQDPGQGLRLIYYSQIVNDFQKGDIAEGYSVSREKKESFPLTVTSAQKNPTAFYLCASSRGTGTNYGYTFGSGTRLTVV.